This T cell receptor beta chain originates from a study of OX40 agonist ivuxolimab in advanced cancers. Looking at the study overall: Patients received intravenous ivuxolimab every 2 weeks at 0.01 to 10 mg/kg. Two patients with cutaneous melanoma and one with hepatocellular carcinoma, three in total, showed partial responses. Patients assigned to dose escalation were diagnosed with hepatocellular carcinoma, melanoma, renal cell or head and neck cancer. Overall study findings and caveats: The authors also found low normalized T-cell clonal expansion in some nonresponders.

Germline CDR1 reads SNHLY; CDR2 reads FYNNEI. The CDR3 covers 15 residues. The V and J ends lost 2 bases and 0 bases respectively, with 10 bases between them. A note on this clone: Its antigen is undetermined.

Only in-frame clones appear in the TCRdb table, and some are missing; sequencing was by immunoSEQ multiplex PCR. The table lists under 40,000 clones, around 80% of them singletons. The V call is TRBV2, the J call TRBJ1-2, with no clear D. The source material was CD4+ or CD8+ T cells sorted from blood, sampled in a trial of the OX40 agonist ivuxolimab. The receptor was isolated from an adult with an advanced solid tumor such as melanoma, head and neck, liver or kidney cancer. The CDR3 loop is CASSEFRVANYGYTF. The DNA for the CDR3 is TGTGCCAGCAGTGAATTTCGGGTAGCTAACTATGGCTACACCTTC.